This record looks at one TCR beta chain sequence and its context. The data derive from a study of early T cells in non-severe SARS-CoV-2 infection. This CDR3 spans 13 amino acids. Germline values: CDR1 MGHDK, CDR2 SYGVNS. V shed 4 bases, J shed 8 bases, and the junction held 7 bases outside the gene matches. TCRdb re-called the 5' RACE reads through MiXCR, storing one row per CDR3 protein. The data show tens of thousands of distinct CDR3 sequences, 10% to 15% seen once. The sequencing used whole blood, collected at baseline. The chain has TRBV25-1 and TRBJ2-5, with 7 bases fitting TRBD1. The clonotype was recovered from an adult who was a healthcare worker with PCR-confirmed SARS-CoV-2 infection or an uninfected control (not recorded which). This CDR3 reads CASSVQGSGTQYF. The CDR3 region has the DNA TGTGCCAGCAGTGTACAGGGGAGTGGAACCCAGTACTTC.